This TCR beta chain was retrieved from a study of OX40 agonist ivuxolimab in advanced cancers. Study conclusions and caveats: Averaging showed that CD8+ T cells had more expanded clones than CD4+ did.

TCRdb's table, derived via immunoSEQ multiplex PCR, lists solely in-frame clones and lacks some. Seen here are 50,000 or so clones, about 86% observed once, and the top ten hold approximately 7%. Per the germline V gene, CDR1 is SQVTM and CDR2 is ANQGSEA. There are 15 residues in the CDR3. V was cut by 0 bases and J by 5 bases, with 16 bases left in between. Regarding this clone: What it recognizes is unknown.

The sequences come from CD4+ or CD8+ T cells sorted from blood, collected in a trial of the OX40 agonist ivuxolimab. The clonotype comes from an adult with an advanced solid tumor such as melanoma, head and neck, liver or kidney cancer. This chain links TRBV29-1 with TRBJ1-2; D perhaps matches TRBD1 (5 bases). This CDR3 is CSVEDSGTGRYGYTF. The CDR3 DNA is TGCAGCGTTGAAGATTCAGGGACCGGACGATATGGCTACACCTTC.